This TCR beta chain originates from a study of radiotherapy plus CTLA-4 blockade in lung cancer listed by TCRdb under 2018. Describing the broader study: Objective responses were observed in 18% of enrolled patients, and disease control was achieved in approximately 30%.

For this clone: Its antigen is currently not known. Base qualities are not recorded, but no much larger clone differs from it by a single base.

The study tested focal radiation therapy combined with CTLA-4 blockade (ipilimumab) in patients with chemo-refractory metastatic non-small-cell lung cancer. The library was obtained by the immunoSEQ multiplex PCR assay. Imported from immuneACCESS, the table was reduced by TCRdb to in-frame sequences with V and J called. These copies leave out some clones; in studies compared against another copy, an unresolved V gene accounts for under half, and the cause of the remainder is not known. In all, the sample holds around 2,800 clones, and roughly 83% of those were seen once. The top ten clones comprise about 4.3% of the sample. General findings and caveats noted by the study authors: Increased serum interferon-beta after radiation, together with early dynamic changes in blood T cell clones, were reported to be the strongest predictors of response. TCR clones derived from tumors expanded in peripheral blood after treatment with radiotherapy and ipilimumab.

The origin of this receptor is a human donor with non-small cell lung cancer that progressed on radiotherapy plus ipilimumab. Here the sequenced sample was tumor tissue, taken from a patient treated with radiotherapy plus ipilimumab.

CDR3 protein: CASSLETGHKLFF. In nucleotide form, the sequence is TGTGCCAGCAGTTTAGAGACAGGGCATAAACTGTTTTTT. The rearrangement combines TRBV27 with TRBJ1-4; TRBD1 matches 7 bases in the middle. Trimming removed 2 bases from V and 11 bases from J; the gene matches leave 5 bases unexplained. The CDR3 numbers 13 residues from cysteine through phenylalanine. The read is trimmed to its CDR3 DNA, 39 bases read in frame from base 1. CDR1 and CDR2 were assigned from the germline V gene (reference sequence) as MNHEY and SMNVEV.